The entry that follows covers one T cell receptor beta chain sequence. Its antigen is not known. This sample is part of a study of blood T cells in healthy people across ages. Primers used in a second PCR of about 7 to 12 cycles were a sample-barcoded 5' primer and a J-beta primer mix. Each cDNA molecule was tagged by a template-switch adaptor with 12 random nucleotides. MiXCR was run by TCRdb on the 5' RACE reads, yielding one entry per CDR3 protein. The sample gives around 1.1 million distinct CDR3 sequences, around two fifths of which show up once; over 10% is in the top ten. Study observations and caveats: Diversity of TCR beta per million T cells declined in a roughly linear way with age.

Germline V gene data show CDR1 as MNHEY and CDR2 as SVGEGT. V gave up 2 bases and J gave up 4 bases, with 23 bases separating them. This CDR3 is built from 18 residues. Ranging in age from about 6 to 95, the donors were healthy Caucasian individuals from Russia. The clonotype was recovered from a man between 18 and 29 years old in good health. The chain couples TRBV6-2 or TRBV6-3 to TRBJ1-1, with D perhaps TRBD1 (5 bases). Sequencing was done on a sample of blood. The CDR3 DNA sequence: TGTGCCAGCAGTTACCGTGGCAGGGTGGTCCAAGGGAGCACTGAAGCTTTCTTT. This sequence encodes CASSYRGRVVQGSTEAFF.